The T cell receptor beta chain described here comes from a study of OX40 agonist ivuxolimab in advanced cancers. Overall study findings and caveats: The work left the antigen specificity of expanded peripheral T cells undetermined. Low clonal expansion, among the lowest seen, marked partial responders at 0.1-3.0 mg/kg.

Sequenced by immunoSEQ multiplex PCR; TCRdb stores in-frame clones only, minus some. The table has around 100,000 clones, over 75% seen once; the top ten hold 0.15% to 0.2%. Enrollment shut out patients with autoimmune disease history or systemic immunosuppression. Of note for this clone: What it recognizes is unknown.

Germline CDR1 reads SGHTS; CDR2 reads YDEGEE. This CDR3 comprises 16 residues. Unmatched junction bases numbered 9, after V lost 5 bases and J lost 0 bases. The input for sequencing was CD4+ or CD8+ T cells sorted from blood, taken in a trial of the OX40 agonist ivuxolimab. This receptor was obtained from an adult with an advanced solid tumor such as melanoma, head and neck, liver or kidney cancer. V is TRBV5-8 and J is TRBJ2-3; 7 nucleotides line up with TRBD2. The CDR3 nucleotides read TGTGCCAGCAGAATACGGGGGAGGGCTAGCACAGATACGCAGTATTTT. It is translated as CASRIRGRASTDTQYF.